The source of this TCR beta chain is a study of CD8 T cells in ankylosing spondylitis (TCRdb year 2017). About the full investigation: To find TCR variants linked to disease, the study profiled T cell receptor beta repertoires in ankylosing spondylitis patients and healthy donors. The whole study cohort included 108 healthy donors and 25 ankylosing spondylitis patients. Peripheral blood was sampled, and synovial fluid was also collected from ankylosing spondylitis patients. On the study overall, not on this receptor specifically: In peripheral blood, the disease-linked clones were found at relatively low frequencies and had a CD8+ phenotype. Some of the motif variants had been reported before in the synovial fluid and blood of reactive arthritis patients, a finding that suggests common disease-initiation mechanisms. A TCR beta motif of several highly homologous amino acid variants appeared characteristic of blood from ankylosing spondylitis patients. The disease-linked clones were reported as significantly enriched in matched synovial fluid samples from ankylosing spondylitis patients.

The CDR3, cysteine through phenylalanine, is 14 amino acids long. Only the CDR3 region is kept as DNA, spanning 42 bases read in frame from base 1. V was cut back by 8 bases and J by 2 bases, leaving a gap of 10 bases between them. As encoded in the germline V gene, CDR1 is SGHVS while CDR2 is FNYEAQ. On this clonotype itself: What this receptor recognizes is not known. Base qualities are not recorded, but no much larger clone differs from it by a single base.

Sequencing was carried out with an Illumina HiSeq 2500. Quantitative 5'-RACE with molecular barcodes was the method used to prepare the TCR beta libraries. Per the authors' processing: A new computational method, built on a probabilistic model of VDJ rearrangement, was used to identify disease-linked TCR variants. TCRdb trimmed the raw reads at Q25, called clones with MiXCR and kept productive beta chains. CDR3 protein sequences are deduplicated, and each keeps its most common genes and DNA. These V and J calls originate from TCRdb's pipeline instead of the authors' own analysis. The sample has about 800,000 distinct CDR3 sequences on record, approximately 10% of them singletons. The ten most abundant clones make up approximately 0.51% of the sample.

Sequencing was performed on blood, either unsorted or a sorted T cell fraction (not recorded which). This sequence uses TRBV7-6 and TRBJ1-6; the D gene is unclear. This TCR came from a male donor with ankylosing spondylitis. CDR3 protein: CASQPNPYNSPLHF. The sequenced DNA is TGTGCCAGCCAGCCTAACCCCTATAATTCACCCCTCCACTTT.